This T cell receptor beta chain was retrieved from a study of a mutant IDH1 vaccine in newly diagnosed glioma. Study at large: Antecedent treatment encompassed radiotherapy, temozolomide, or their combination; the majority received both.

The data were produced by immunoSEQ multiplex PCR, yet TCRdb's version contains in-frame clones alone and is incomplete. The data hold 60,000 to 85,000 clones, with more than 70% observed a single time. This CDR3 comprises 13 residues. Unmatched junction bases numbered 4, after V lost 6 bases and J lost 2 bases. Germline V gene sequence: CDR1 MNHEY, CDR2 SMNVEV (reference sequence). Concerning this clone: No antigen is known for it.

This sample's time point: week 23, last vaccination. Doses of 300 ug of mutant IDH1 20-mer peptide were given with topical imiquimod. The sequence was obtained from a woman in her 50s with glioma. Sequencing was performed on PBMCs, taken from a glioma patient whose treatment included an IDH1 peptide vaccine. The genes are TRBV27 and TRBJ2-7; the match to TRBD2 covers 7 bases. The CDR3 is CASRASGTYEQYF. The CDR3 nucleotides are TGTGCCAGCAGGGCTAGCGGAACCTACGAGCAGTACTTC.